This is a list of T cell receptor beta chains from one sample in a study of T cells after yellow fever vaccination. TCRdb reprocessed the 5' RACE reads with MiXCR, giving one entry per CDR3 protein. The profile covers roughly 350,000 distinct CDR3 sequences, with about 4% appearing a single time and just under 25% taken by the ten largest. The sequenced sample was PBMCs, obtained 5 days after the yellow fever booster vaccination. The receptors shown here come from a man aged 18 to 35 who received the YFV17D yellow fever vaccine. CDR3s include the opening cysteine and the closing phenylalanine or tryptophan. A D gene is named only where the DNA matches it firmly. Part of the rows lack a size; the others show once, few, many or a class for expanded clones.

clone_size j_call d_call v_call cdr3_aa cdr3_nt
few TRBJ2-1 TRBD2 TRBV7-2 CASSRTYRIRLAGEADEQFF TGTGCCAGCAGCAGAACCTACAGGATACGGCTAGCGGGGGAGGCGGATGAGCAGTTCTTC
few TRBJ2-4 TRBD2 TRBV19 CASRAGGAKNIQYF TGTGCCAGTAGAGCGGGGGGAGCCAAAAACATTCAGTACTTC
few TRBJ1-4 NA TRBV6-1 CASSEVPLGDEKLFF TGTGCCAGCAGTGAAGTGCCTCTAGGGGATGAAAAACTGTTTTTT
NA TRBJ1-6 TRBD1 TRBV12-3/TRBV12-4 CASSLSSGQGDSPLHF TGTGCCAGCAGTTTATCCTCAGGACAGGGGGATTCACCCCTCCACTTT
NA TRBJ1-3 NA TRBV12-3/TRBV12-4 CASSLTISGNTIYF TGTGCCAGCAGTTTGACTATCTCTGGAAACACCATATATTTT
many TRBJ1-2 NA TRBV12-3/TRBV12-4 CASSFSFIYGYTF TGTGCCAGCAGTTTTTCCTTCATCTATGGCTACACCTTC
NA TRBJ2-5 NA TRBV21-1 CASSWAGSQETQYF TGTGCCAGCAGCTGGGCGGGCAGCCAAGAGACCCAGTACTTC
NA TRBJ2-3 TRBD1 TRBV4-3 CASSRVTGDTQYF TGCGCCAGCAGCCGAGTGACAGGGGATACGCAGTATTTT
NA TRBJ1-1 NA TRBV5-1 CASSLGLGNTEAFF TGCGCCAGCAGCTTGGGACTCGGGAACACTGAAGCTTTCTTT
many TRBJ1-1 NA TRBV11-2 CASSSGVGNTEAFF TGTGCCAGCAGCTCGGGGGTGGGTAACACTGAAGCTTTCTTT
few TRBJ2-1 NA TRBV29-1 CSVARDLNNEQFF TGCAGCGTTGCCCGGGACTTGAACAATGAGCAGTTCTTC
many TRBJ2-1 TRBD1 TRBV6-5 CASRRDRDPNEQFF TGTGCCAGCAGGCGCGACAGGGACCCCAATGAGCAGTTCTTC
NA TRBJ2-2 NA TRBV7-9 CASSEMGEKSGELFF TGTGCCAGCAGCGAGATGGGGGAGAAGAGCGGGGAGCTGTTTTTT
NA TRBJ2-5 NA TRBV6-5 CASSYSGVRQQETQYF TGTGCCAGCAGTTACAGCGGAGTCAGGCAGCAAGAGACCCAGTACTTC
few TRBJ1-2 NA TRBV6-4 CASSDSRNSLNYGYTF TGTGCCAGCAGTGACTCAAGGAACAGCTTGAACTATGGCTACACCTTC
many TRBJ2-2 TRBD1 TRBV19 CASNHIPGQGTGELFF TGTGCCAGTAACCATATACCGGGACAGGGTACCGGGGAGCTGTTTTTT
NA TRBJ1-2 NA TRBV5-1 CASSRTVSYGYTF TGCGCCAGCAGCCGGACAGTATCATATGGCTACACCTTC